This T cell receptor (beta chain) was recovered during a study of T cell responses to AZD1222 COVID-19 vaccine. Regarding the study as a whole: Of spike-specific TCRs, nearly half reportedly target regions left unmutated in variants.

Profiling relied on immunoSEQ multiplex PCR, and the TCRdb table lists in-frame clones only, not all of them. Of about 140,000 clones listed, around nine tenths are singletons. Concerning this clone itself: Its antigen is still unknown.

The sequence was obtained from an adult who received the AZD1222 COVID-19 vaccine. The specimen comprised peripheral blood, sampled 28 days after the second AZD1222 dose.

CDR3 nucleotide sequence: TGTGCCAGCAGTCCGGGGACAGGGGCCGCCTACTATGGCTACACCTTC. It yields the protein CASSPGTGAAYYGYTF. J is TRBJ1-2 and V is TRBV28; 10 bases fit TRBD1. V lost 5 bases, J lost 3 bases, and 9 bases stayed unmatched. The CDR3 covers 16 residues. Germline CDR1 and CDR2: MDHEN and SYDVKM.